This is a list of T cell receptor beta chains from one sample in a study of T cells after yellow fever vaccination. Using its own MiXCR run on the 5' RACE reads, TCRdb lists one record per CDR3 protein. The data show 550,000 or so distinct CDR3 sequences, roughly a fifth seen once. Sequenced material: PBMCs, taken 15 days after the yellow fever booster vaccination. Every receptor here comes from a man younger than 40 who received the YFV17D yellow fever vaccine. The CDR3 runs from the conserved cysteine through the conserved F or W. Each record gives: clone size, D gene, V gene, J gene, CDR3 protein, CDR3 DNA. D genes are given only for firm matches. Some rows have no size entry. The others give once, few or many, or a class for an expanded clone.

few	TRBD2	TRBV11-2	TRBJ2-7	CASSHPRGGERGSFYGQYF	TGTGCCAGCAGCCATCCGCGGGGGGGAGAGCGGGGATCATTTTACGGGCAGTACTTC
-	-	TRBV9	TRBJ2-1	CASSPEGGRGYNEQFF	TGTGCCAGCAGCCCGGAGGGGGGGCGCGGTTACAATGAGCAGTTCTTC
-	-	TRBV29-1	TRBJ2-1	CSVRGLDWQFF	TGCAGCGTCAGGGGCCTGGACTGGCAGTTCTTC
many	-	TRBV11-2	TRBJ2-3	CASRYSSGRTDTQYF	TGTGCCAGCAGATATTCTAGTGGCCGCACAGATACGCAGTATTTT
-	-	TRBV9	TRBJ2-1	CASSVGQGKLNEQFF	TGTGCCAGCAGCGTAGGCCAGGGAAAGCTTAATGAGCAGTTCTTC
-	-	TRBV20-1	TRBJ1-3	CSASYRSASGGNTIYF	TGCAGTGCTAGCTACAGGAGCGCCTCGGGTGGAAACACCATATATTTT
-	-	TRBV29-1	TRBJ2-7	CSVESGEQYF	TGCAGCGTTGAATCTGGCGAGCAGTACTTC
few	-	TRBV7-8	TRBJ2-7	CASSKTGRSYEQYF	TGTGCCAGCAGCAAAACAGGGCGCTCCTACGAGCAGTACTTC
-	-	TRBV7-8	TRBJ2-7	CASSPPPDTYEQYF	TGTGCCAGCAGCCCCCCCCCGGACACCTACGAGCAGTACTTC
few	TRBD2	TRBV7-2	TRBJ2-7	CASSWRGTHEQYF	TGTGCCAGCAGCTGGCGGGGGACCCACGAGCAGTACTTC
-	TRBD2	TRBV7-8	TRBJ2-1	CASSLGLGGDQFF	TGTGCCAGCAGCTTAGGGCTGGGAGGGGACCAGTTCTTC
-	TRBD1	TRBV7-6	TRBJ2-5	CASSFRGLAGLETQYF	TGTGCCAGCAGCTTCAGGGGGCTCGCGGGTTTGGAGACCCAGTACTTC
few	-	TRBV6-2/TRBV6-3	TRBJ2-1	CASTRLGEQFF	TGTGCCAGCACCCGGTTGGGTGAGCAGTTCTTC
-	TRBD1	TRBV6-2/TRBV6-3	TRBJ2-1	CASSPQGDEQFF	TGTGCCAGCAGTCCACAGGGGGATGAGCAGTTCTTC
-	TRBD2	TRBV7-6	TRBJ2-7	CASSLGGREYEQYF	TGTGCCAGCAGCTTAGGAGGGCGGGAGTACGAGCAGTACTTC
few	-	TRBV5-6	TRBJ2-3	CASSLGATQDTQYF	TGTGCCAGCAGCTTGGGGGCCACACAAGATACGCAGTATTTT
many	-	TRBV11-2	TRBJ2-7	CASSFRVGEQYF	TGTGCCAGCAGCTTTAGGGTGGGCGAGCAGTACTTC
-	-	TRBV12-3/TRBV12-4	TRBJ2-5	CASSSPWEQGQETQYF	TGTGCCAGCAGTTCCCCTTGGGAACAGGGACAAGAGACCCAGTACTTC
-	TRBD1	TRBV4-3	TRBJ2-3	CASSRRGLNTDTQYF	TGCGCCAGCAGCCGCAGGGGGCTCAACACAGATACGCAGTATTTT
few	TRBD1	TRBV7-2	TRBJ2-7	CASSLVGRQGERSEQYF	TGTGCCAGCAGCTTAGTTGGCCGACAGGGGGAACGGTCCGAGCAGTACTTC
-	TRBD1	TRBV5-1	TRBJ2-2	CASSLGGQGNTGELFF	TGCGCCAGCAGCTTGGGGGGACAGGGAAACACCGGGGAGCTGTTTTTT
-	TRBD2	TRBV7-8	TRBJ2-1	CASKTSGSFEQFF	TGTGCCAGCAAGACTAGCGGGAGCTTTGAGCAGTTCTTC
-	-	TRBV29-1	TRBJ2-7	CSVSFDEQYF	TGCAGCGTTTCCTTTGACGAGCAGTACTTC
few	-	TRBV20-1	TRBJ2-2	CSAREGGSTGELFF	TGCAGTGCTAGAGAAGGGGGGAGCACCGGGGAGCTGTTTTTT
few	TRBD2	TRBV5-1	TRBJ2-7	CASSLVERAGNYEQYF	TGCGCCAGCAGCTTGGTTGAACGAGCGGGAAACTACGAGCAGTACTTC
-	TRBD2	TRBV11-2	TRBJ2-7	CASSLGPSGVYYEQYF	TGTGCCAGCAGCTTAGGACCTAGCGGAGTCTACTACGAGCAGTACTTC
-	-	TRBV7-2	TRBJ2-2	CASSLLVAPGELFF	TGTGCCAGCAGCTTATTGGTGGCCCCCGGGGAGCTGTTTTTT
few	-	TRBV7-8	TRBJ2-1	CASSLALGASTNEQFF	TGTGCCAGCAGCTTAGCGTTGGGAGCTTCCACTAATGAGCAGTTCTTC
many	TRBD1	TRBV18	TRBJ2-6	CASSRGQGNSGANVLTF	TGTGCCAGCTCCCGGGGACAGGGGAATTCTGGGGCCAACGTCCTGACTTTC
few	-	TRBV12-3/TRBV12-4	TRBJ2-3	CASSFGGSGDTQYF	TGTGCCAGCAGTTTTGGTGGGAGTGGGGATACGCAGTATTTT
few	-	TRBV7-2	TRBJ2-1	CASSQWLSNEQFF	TGTGCCAGCAGCCAGTGGCTATCTAATGAGCAGTTCTTC
-	TRBD1	TRBV12-3/TRBV12-4	TRBJ2-5	CASSDGTATWETQYF	TGTGCCAGCAGTGACGGGACAGCAACTTGGGAGACCCAGTACTTC
-	-	TRBV6-2/TRBV6-3	TRBJ2-1	CASSSSRLAGDNEQFF	-
few	-	TRBV25-1	TRBJ2-6	CAIKANVLTF	TGTGCCATTAAGGCCAACGTCCTGACTTTC
few	-	TRBV30	TRBJ2-2	CAWGTAGKNTGELFF	TGTGCCTGGGGAACAGCGGGCAAGAACACCGGGGAGCTGTTTTTT
-	TRBD1	TRBV2	TRBJ2-7	CASSEWDRELDEQYF	TGTGCCAGCAGTGAATGGGACAGGGAATTGGACGAGCAGTACTTC
few	TRBD2	TRBV7-8	TRBJ2-1	CASSLALVASGDNEQFF	TGTGCCAGCAGCTTAGCGTTAGTTGCTAGCGGAGACAATGAGCAGTTCTTC
few	TRBD1	TRBV20-1	TRBJ2-7	CSARGTGREQYF	TGCAGTGCTAGAGGGACAGGACGCGAGCAGTACTTC
-	TRBD2	TRBV20-1	TRBJ2-3	CSALPQGSGRTDTQYF	TGCAGTGCTCTCCCCCAGGGGAGCGGGAGGACAGATACGCAGTATTTT
few	-	TRBV29-1	TRBJ2-7	CSVAPQGYEQYF	TGCAGCGTTGCTCCGCAGGGCTACGAGCAGTACTTC
-	-	TRBV7-9	TRBJ2-5	CASSLVSGQETQYF	TGTGCCAGCAGCTTAGTCAGCGGACAAGAGACCCAGTACTTC
few	-	TRBV6-5	TRBJ2-7	CASSSQDSYEQYF	TGTGCCAGCAGTTCCCAGGACAGTTACGAGCAGTACTTC
few	-	TRBV7-9	TRBJ2-1	CASSSPGRYRDEQFF	TGTGCCAGCAGCTCACCGGGACGTTACAGGGATGAGCAGTTCTTC
few	-	TRBV3-1	TRBJ2-5	CASSQDQFPGLKTQYF	TGTGCCAGCAGCCAAGATCAATTCCCAGGGCTGAAGACCCAGTACTTC
few	TRBD2	TRBV5-1	TRBJ2-7	CASSPTSGLNEQYF	TGCGCCAGCAGCCCGACTAGCGGTTTGAACGAGCAGTACTTC
-	-	TRBV7-9	TRBJ1-5	CASSSQYQPQHF	TGTGCCAGCAGCTCCCAGTATCAGCCCCAGCATTTT
few	-	TRBV29-1	TRBJ2-5	CSVEDRRTAQYF	TGCAGCGTTGAAGACAGGAGGACGGCCCAGTACTTC
-	TRBD2	TRBV12-3/TRBV12-4	TRBJ2-5	CASRAGGETQYF	TGTGCCAGCCGGGCGGGGGGAGAGACCCAGTACTTC
-	-	TRBV20-1	TRBJ2-1	CSAHHTDEQFF	TGCAGTGCTCATCACACGGATGAGCAGTTCTTC
few	TRBD2	TRBV27	TRBJ2-3	CARPLGRAVDTQYF	TGTGCCAGACCCCTCGGGAGGGCCGTAGATACGCAGTATTTT
few	-	TRBV25-1	TRBJ2-7	CASSGTPVYEQYF	TGTGCCAGCAGCGGGACACCGGTCTACGAGCAGTACTTC
few	-	TRBV28	TRBJ2-7	CASTTSLYEQYF	TGTGCCAGCACCACCTCCCTCTACGAGCAGTACTTC